A selection of T cell receptor beta chains follows, all from one sample in a study of spatial heterogeneity in lung cancer. TCRdb fed the 5' RACE reads into MiXCR, producing one record per CDR3 protein. Among approximately 21,000 distinct CDR3 sequences listed, under 5.5% were seen once. The input for sequencing was lung tumor tissue, taken at surgery. These receptors originate from a male donor with early-stage non-small cell lung cancer. Both conserved end residues are part of each CDR3. The D gene is left open where the match is weak. The size entry is marked missing in some rows and otherwise reads once, few, many or a size class.

J gene | clone size | D gene | V gene | CDR3 DNA | CDR3 protein
TRBJ2-7 | many | TRBD2 | TRBV24-1 | TGTGCCACCAGTGATTTCGGGGCTAGCGGGAGGGCCACCGACGAGCAGTACTTC | CATSDFGASGRATDEQYF
TRBJ1-5 | many | . | TRBV21-1 | TGTGCCAGCAGCAAAGCGCTCGGGAATCAGCCCCAGCATTTT | CASSKALGNQPQHF
TRBJ1-2 | many | TRBD1 | TRBV5-1 | TGCGCCAGCAGCTCTACAGGGGGTAGCGGCTACACCTTC | CASSSTGGSGYTF
TRBJ2-5 | many | TRBD2 | TRBV2 | TGTGCCAGCAGCGGGGGGTCAGAGACCCAGTACTTC | CASSGGSETQYF
TRBJ2-3 | . | . | TRBV6-2/TRBV6-3 | TGTGCCAGCAGTTACGTACCCCGGGGTACGCAGTATTTT | CASSYVPRGTQYF
TRBJ1-1 | many | . | TRBV29-1 | TGCAGCGGGGGACAGAACACTGAAGCTTTCTTT | CSGGQNTEAFF
TRBJ2-1 | many | TRBD1 | TRBV4-1 | TGCGCCAGCAGCCAACCGGACAGGGCCTACAATGAGCAGTTCTTC | CASSQPDRAYNEQFF
TRBJ2-7 | many | . | TRBV7-2 | TGTGCCAGCAAAGCCTGGAGTAGCTCCTACGAGCAGTACTTC | CASKAWSSSYEQYF
TRBJ2-5 | many | . | TRBV5-1 | TGCGCCAGCAGCTTTATGATAGCTACTCCCCAAGAGACCCAGTACTTC | CASSFMIATPQETQYF
TRBJ2-3 | many | . | TRBV28 | TGTGCCAGCAGTTCTGGCAGAATAACAGATACGCAGTATTTT | CASSSGRITDTQYF
TRBJ1-6 | many | TRBD1 | TRBV6-5 | TGTGCCAGCAGCCCCGCCAGGGGGCGGAATTCACCCCTCCGCTTT | CASSPARGRNSPLRF
TRBJ2-7 | . | . | TRBV20-1 | TGCAGTGCTAGAGACCGGACCCAAAAGAATACTGGCGAGCAGTACTTC | CSARDRTQKNTGEQYF
TRBJ1-3 | many | TRBD1 | TRBV12-3/TRBV12-4 | TGTGCCAGCTCGGACAGGGCTTCTGGAAACACCATATATTTT | CASSDRASGNTIYF
TRBJ1-4 | many | . | TRBV2 | TGTGCCAGCAGGGAACTAAATGAAAAACTGTTTTTT | CASRELNEKLFF
TRBJ2-3 | many | . | TRBV20-1 | TGCAGTGCTAGAGATCTACTAGCCACAGATACGCAGTATTTT | CSARDLLATDTQYF
TRBJ2-3 | many | TRBD2 | TRBV7-2 | TGTGCCAGCAGCCCACGACTAGCGGGGGGAGGAGATACGCAGTATTTT | CASSPRLAGGGDTQYF
TRBJ2-3 | many | . | TRBV7-9 | TGTGCCAGCAGCTTACGCGCTGGGGGCCGTCCTCACACAGATACGCAGTATTTT | CASSLRAGGRPHTDTQYF
TRBJ1-2 | many | . | TRBV3-1 | TGTGCCAGCAGCCAACTCAACTATGGCTACACCTTC | CASSQLNYGYTF
TRBJ2-2 | many | TRBD1 | TRBV6-1 | TGTGCCAGCAGTGTAGACAGGGATGAAGACACCGGGGAGCTGTTTTTT | CASSVDRDEDTGELFF
TRBJ1-5 | many | . | TRBV7-2 | TGTGCCAGCAGCTTAGACGAACAGGACCAGCATTTT | CASSLDEQDQHF
TRBJ2-7 | . | . | TRBV11-1 | TGTGCCAGCAGCTCCTCGGTCGGTCGCCGAGAGCAGTACTTC | CASSSSVGRREQYF
TRBJ1-3 | many | . | TRBV6-5 | TGTGCCAGCAGCCAGGGGTACGGAAACACCATATATTTT | CASSQGYGNTIYF
TRBJ2-1 | many | . | TRBV10-3 | TGTGCCATCAGTGGGGGGCTGGGGGGCCTTAGCAATGAGCAGTTCTTC | CAISGGLGGLSNEQFF
TRBJ2-7 | few | TRBD2 | TRBV6-5 | TGTGCCAGCAGCCCGCGGGAGGGCGGCCACGAGCAGTACTTC | CASSPREGGHEQYF
TRBJ2-7 | many | . | TRBV7-9 | TGTGCCAGCAGCTTAGGGGTAACACGGGGCGAGCAGTACTTC | CASSLGVTRGEQYF
TRBJ2-7 | many | TRBD1 | TRBV9 | TGTGCCAGCAGCGTAGGGGACAGGGGGAGCTACGAGCAGTACTTC | CASSVGDRGSYEQYF
TRBJ2-5 | many | TRBD2 | TRBV10-3 | TGTGCCATCAGCCCACGGTCGACTAGCGGGAGTCAGGAGACCCAGTACTTC | CAISPRSTSGSQETQYF
TRBJ2-2 | . | . | TRBV27 | TGTGCCACCCGGGACGGCACCGGGGAGCTGTTTTTT | CATRDGTGELFF
TRBJ2-1 | many | TRBD2 | TRBV29-1 | TGCAGCGTTAGCGGGAGGGCCGGCAATGAGCAGTTCTTC | CSVSGRAGNEQFF
TRBJ2-7 | many | . | TRBV28 | TGTGCCAGCATAAGAGGGTCGAGCTCCTACGAGCAGTACTTC | CASIRGSSSYEQYF
TRBJ1-5 | . | . | TRBV18 | TGTGCCAGCTCGGTCAGGGGCGATCAGCCCCAGCATTTT | CASSVRGDQPQHF
TRBJ2-6 | many | TRBD1 | TRBV12-3/TRBV12-4 | TGTGCCAGCAGTTACAATACAGGGGTCTCTGGGGCCAACGTCCTGACTTTC | CASSYNTGVSGANVLTF
TRBJ1-2 | few | TRBD1 | TRBV7-9 | TGTGCCAGCAGCTCGCAAGGACAGGGGGATGGCTACACCTTC | CASSSQGQGDGYTF
TRBJ1-2 | . | . | TRBV3-1 | TGTGCCAGCAGCCCACCGGGAGGGACCGGCTACACCTTC | CASSPPGGTGYTF
TRBJ2-1 | . | TRBD1 | TRBV12-3/TRBV12-4 | TGTGCCAGCAGTTTATTGGGGACAGGGCGGAATGAGCAGTTCTTC | CASSLLGTGRNEQFF
TRBJ2-7 | many | . | TRBV4-3 | TGCGCCAGCAGCCAAGATCTAGGAGGTAGCGAGCAGTACTTC | CASSQDLGGSEQYF
TRBJ2-3 | many | TRBD2 | TRBV5-5 | TGTGCCAGCAGCTTCCTAGCGGGGGGGACAGATACGCAGTATTTT | CASSFLAGGTDTQYF
TRBJ2-5 | medium-sized | . | TRBV27 | TGTGCCAGCAGTTTACTATCCGGAAGCGGGGAGACCCAGTACTTC | CASSLLSGSGETQYF
TRBJ2-4 | . | . | TRBV29-1 | TGCAGCGTTGAAGATTTACGGCAAGTGGCGGCCAAAAACATTCAGTACTTC | CSVEDLRQVAAKNIQYF
TRBJ2-5 | many | . | TRBV7-2 | TGTGCCAGCAGCTTGCTTTGGGGGGCCCGGGAGACCCAGTACTTC | CASSLLWGARETQYF
TRBJ1-1 | many | TRBD1 | TRBV2 | TGTGCCAGCAGTGATGAGACAGGGGGCACTGAAGCTTTCTTT | CASSDETGGTEAFF
TRBJ2-2 | . | . | TRBV2 | TGTGCCAGCAGTCGGGAAAACACCGGGGAGCTGTTTTTT | CASSRENTGELFF
TRBJ2-1 | medium-sized | TRBD2 | TRBV5-1 | TGCGCCAGCAGCTTGGAGGGACTAGTTATGGATGAGCAGTTCTTC | CASSLEGLVMDEQFF
TRBJ2-3 | medium-sized | . | TRBV5-4 | TGTGCCAGCAGCTTGGGGCTCGTCGAGGGTACGCAGTATTTT | CASSLGLVEGTQYF
TRBJ2-6 | many | . | TRBV27 | TGTGCCAGCACCCATATCTCTGGGGCCAACGTCCTGACTTTC | CASTHISGANVLTF
TRBJ1-5 | many | . | TRBV10-3 | TGTGCCATCAGTGAGTCTGCCAGGGGTACGTCTCAGCCCCAGCATTTT | CAISESARGTSQPQHF
TRBJ1-5 | many | . | TRBV7-9 | TGTGCCAGCAGCTTAGCCGGAGGGAAACAGCCCCAGCATTTT | CASSLAGGKQPQHF
TRBJ2-7 | many | . | TRBV9 | TGTGCCAGCCCTTTTGAACAGACCAGGGAAACCTACGAGCAGTACTTC | CASPFEQTRETYEQYF
TRBJ2-7 | many | TRBD2 | TRBV6-2/TRBV6-3 | TGTGCCAGCAGGCTAGCGGGAGTGTACGAGCAGTACTTC | CASRLAGVYEQYF
TRBJ1-5 | many | TRBD1 | TRBV6-5 | TGTGCCAGCAGGGACAGGGGTGGACAGCCCCAGCATTTT | CASRDRGGQPQHF
TRBJ2-6 | few | . | TRBV3-1 | TGTGCCAGCAGCCAAGGCAGGGCTGGGGCCAACGTCCTGACTTTC | CASSQGRAGANVLTF
TRBJ1-1 | . | TRBD1 | TRBV7-2 | TGTGCCAGCAGCTTGACAGGGGTGGGCACTGAAGCTTTCTTT | CASSLTGVGTEAFF
TRBJ1-2 | many | TRBD1 | TRBV14 | TGTGCCAGCAGCCAAGATTTGAAGGGGGCAAATGGCTACACCTTC | CASSQDLKGANGYTF
TRBJ2-2 | many | . | TRBV7-4 | TGTGCCAGCAGCTTAAGGACGGGGGCGAACACCGGGGAGCTGTTTTTT | CASSLRTGANTGELFF
TRBJ1-5 | . | TRBD1 | TRBV28 | TGTGCCAGCAGGCAGGGGACAGGTGGGATTCAGCCCCAGCATTTT | CASRQGTGGIQPQHF
TRBJ2-7 | many | . | TRBV7-2 | TGTGCCAGCAGCCGAGGACGCAACGAGCAGTACTTC | CASSRGRNEQYF
TRBJ1-1 | . | . | TRBV9 | TGTGCCAGCAGCCCTCCAGTACGGGACGGCTACATGAACACTGAAGCTTTCTTT | CASSPPVRDGYMNTEAFF
TRBJ1-5 | . | TRBD1 | TRBV6-6 | TGTGCCAGCAGTTACGGATACAGGGGCATTAGCAATCAGCCCCAGCATTTT | CASSYGYRGISNQPQHF
TRBJ2-7 | many | . | TRBV2 | TGTGCCAGCAATGGACAGATCTACGAGCAGTACTTC | CASNGQIYEQYF
TRBJ2-3 | many | . | TRBV4-2 | TGTGCCAGCAGCCCCCACGGAGATACGCAGTATTTT | CASSPHGDTQYF